This TCR beta chain was sequenced in a study of brain T cells in children with intractable seizures (dated by TCRdb to the early 2020s). With regard to the full study: As a first screen for immune gene transcripts, resected brain tissue from just under 55 pediatric epilepsy surgery cases was run on a NanoString immunology panel. Of the roughly twelve selected surgery cases, pre-surgery blood was also sequenced for eight, so four had brain tissue only.

The immunoSEQ assay was used to generate TCR beta chain sequences from genomic DNA. The study's processing was this. CDR3 sequences that did not begin with the conserved framework cysteine at position 104 were removed manually. Clonality was calculated as one minus the normalized Shannon's Diversity Index, with values ranging from 0 (maximal diversity) to 1 (oligoclonal). Differences in the frequency of the same CDR3 between samples, such as brain versus blood, were assessed with chi-squared comparison-of-proportions tests. Public clonotypes were found through immuneACCESS searches, while the VDJdb browser was used to judge similarity to known antiviral clonotypes. Imported from immuneACCESS, the table was reduced by TCRdb to in-frame sequences with V and J called. These copies leave out some clones; in studies compared against another copy, an unresolved V gene accounts for under half, and the cause of the remainder is not known. The V and J calls and clone size were taken over from that table, and D and trimming were inferred from the DNA. The sample has under 400,000 clones on record, nearly 95% of them singletons. The top ten clonotypes cover roughly 5.8% of the sample.

In light of the paper, this sample's time point label describes: blood from clinic visit 5 months post-surgery; TSC patient then seizure free. The surgery cases with the highest brain T cell transcript signatures were chosen for TCR beta chain sequencing of brain tissue, and also of blood when blood was available. Before surgery, the patients had been given at least one anti-epileptic drug. The TCR-sequenced patients were children whose drug-resistant epilepsy was caused by tuberous sclerosis complex, focal cortical dysplasia, Rasmussen encephalitis or hemimegalencephaly. Bulk genomic DNA was extracted from unsorted brain tissue and whole blood with the Monarch genomic DNA purification kit. The full study reports these points: Because sequencing depth differed between pre- and post-surgery blood, the absence of clones from the pre-surgery sample may reflect undersampling. Viral specificity was inferred only from CDR3 sequence similarity, and patients' HCMV serostatus was unknown.

A distance of 7 bases separates the germline ends of V and J, which lose 4 bases and 4 bases respectively. The CDR3 covers 13 residues, taking in both the cysteine and the phenylalanine. CDR3 DNA only is kept here, 39 bases in frame from base 1. Reading the germline V gene gives CDR1 KGHDR and CDR2 SFDVKD. This clone was detected only once. The specificity of this receptor is unknown. No base qualities exist here, and no much larger clone lies one base off it. The rearranged segments are TRBV24-1 and TRBJ1-5; a weak D assignment points to TRBD1 (6 bases agree). This clonotype was obtained from a boy under three years old with tuberous sclerosis and intractable seizures. The source material was peripheral blood, sampled more than 4 months after surgery. The CDR3 region: CATSEDRNQPQHF. The nucleotide sequence is TGTGCCACCAGTGAAGACAGGAATCAGCCCCAGCATTTT.